The rows below give T cell receptor beta chains drawn from one sample of a study of identical twins. TCRdb passed the 5' RACE reads through MiXCR, listing each CDR3 protein once. The data show a few hundred thousand distinct CDR3 sequences, under 20% seen once. The sample taken for sequencing was naive T cells sorted from blood. These receptors were taken from a man aged 50 or older in good health. Each CDR3 is given with its conserved first and last residue. D genes are given only for firm matches. Some rows have no size entry. The others give once, few or many, or a class for an expanded clone.

v_gene: TRBV5-6
abundance: many
d_gene: .
j_gene: TRBJ2-7
CDR3aa: CASSLGTATYEQYF
CDR3nt: TGTGCCAGCAGCTTGGGGACAGCTACCTACGAGCAGTACTTC

v_gene: TRBV9
abundance: once
d_gene: TRBD2
j_gene: TRBJ2-3
CDR3aa: CASSSRGLAPKDTQYF
CDR3nt: TGTGCCAGCAGCTCGCGAGGACTAGCGCCTAAAGATACGCAGTATTTT

v_gene: TRBV7-2
abundance: .
d_gene: TRBD1
j_gene: TRBJ1-5
CDR3aa: CASSRGTGNQPQHF
CDR3nt: TGTGCCAGCAGTCGGGGGACAGGGAATCAGCCCCAGCATTTT

v_gene: TRBV5-1
abundance: many
d_gene: .
j_gene: TRBJ2-5
CDR3aa: CASSFTEGRETQYF
CDR3nt: TGCGCCAGCAGCTTCACTGAAGGGAGAGAGACCCAGTACTTC

v_gene: TRBV28
abundance: many
d_gene: .
j_gene: TRBJ1-5
CDR3aa: CASSFTEASQPQHF
CDR3nt: TGTGCCAGCAGTTTTACGGAGGCCAGTCAGCCCCAGCATTTT

v_gene: TRBV20-1
abundance: many
d_gene: .
j_gene: TRBJ1-4
CDR3aa: CSARSGRSTNEKLFF
CDR3nt: TGCAGTGCTAGAAGCGGACGGTCAACTAATGAAAAACTGTTTTTT

v_gene: TRBV7-2
abundance: many
d_gene: .
j_gene: TRBJ1-4
CDR3aa: CASSLQGSSNEKLFF
CDR3nt: TGTGCCAGCAGCCTACAGGGTAGCTCTAATGAAAAACTGTTTTTT

v_gene: TRBV18
abundance: .
d_gene: .
j_gene: TRBJ2-7
CDR3aa: CASSPGGGWGYEQYF
CDR3nt: TGTGCCAGCTCACCAGGAGGGGGCTGGGGCTACGAGCAGTACTTC

v_gene: TRBV19
abundance: .
d_gene: .
j_gene: TRBJ2-1
CDR3aa: CASTPGWGNEQFF
CDR3nt: TGTGCCAGTACCCCAGGGTGGGGCAATGAGCAGTTCTTC

v_gene: TRBV27
abundance: few
d_gene: .
j_gene: TRBJ2-5
CDR3aa: CASSLSPGETQYF
CDR3nt: TGTGCCAGCAGTTTATCCCCAGGAGAGACCCAGTACTTC

v_gene: TRBV20-1
abundance: .
d_gene: TRBD2
j_gene: TRBJ2-1
CDR3aa: CSAVGLEMNEQFF
CDR3nt: TGCAGTGCCGTCGGACTAGAGATGAATGAGCAGTTCTTC

v_gene: TRBV6-5
abundance: few
d_gene: TRBD1
j_gene: TRBJ1-5
CDR3aa: CASSYDREIQPQHF
CDR3nt: TGTGCCAGCAGTTACGACAGGGAAATACAGCCCCAGCATTTT

v_gene: TRBV12-3/TRBV12-4
abundance: .
d_gene: TRBD1
j_gene: TRBJ1-1
CDR3aa: CASSFQGADTEAFF
CDR3nt: TGTGCCAGCAGTTTTCAGGGGGCCGACACTGAAGCTTTCTTT

v_gene: TRBV3-1
abundance: .
d_gene: .
j_gene: TRBJ1-2
CDR3aa: CASSQVRGGDGYTF
CDR3nt: TGTGCCAGCAGCCAAGTTCGCGGGGGGGATGGCTACACCTTC

v_gene: TRBV6-6
abundance: .
d_gene: .
j_gene: TRBJ2-7
CDR3aa: CASSYQGREQYF
CDR3nt: TGTGCCAGCAGTTATCAGGGAAGGGAGCAGTACTTC

v_gene: TRBV6-2/TRBV6-3
abundance: .
d_gene: TRBD2
j_gene: TRBJ2-5
CDR3aa: CASSPTSGSETQYF
CDR3nt: TGTGCCAGCAGTCCCACTAGCGGGAGTGAGACCCAGTACTTC

v_gene: TRBV20-1
abundance: few
d_gene: TRBD1
j_gene: TRBJ1-5
CDR3aa: CSARVTGGPSSPQHF
CDR3nt: TGCAGTGCTAGAGTTACAGGGGGCCCTAGTTCGCCCCAGCATTTT

v_gene: TRBV7-2
abundance: .
d_gene: TRBD2
j_gene: TRBJ2-7
CDR3aa: CASSHTSGYEQYF
CDR3nt: TGTGCCAGCAGCCATACTAGCGGATACGAGCAGTACTTC

v_gene: TRBV6-2/TRBV6-3
abundance: .
d_gene: TRBD1
j_gene: TRBJ2-1
CDR3aa: CASSSQTGLYNEQFF
CDR3nt: TGTGCCAGCAGTTCCCAGACAGGGCTATACAATGAGCAGTTCTTC

v_gene: TRBV5-1
abundance: many
d_gene: TRBD1
j_gene: TRBJ1-1
CDR3aa: CASSLTGALNTEAFF
CDR3nt: TGCGCCAGCAGCCTGACAGGGGCGTTGAACACTGAAGCTTTCTTT

v_gene: TRBV14
abundance: .
d_gene: .
j_gene: TRBJ2-2
CDR3aa: CASSPTRLSANTGELFF
CDR3nt: TGTGCCAGCAGCCCTACCAGACTAAGCGCGAACACCGGGGAGCTGTTTTTT

v_gene: TRBV12-3/TRBV12-4
abundance: .
d_gene: .
j_gene: TRBJ1-2
CDR3aa: CASSLAETADYGYTF
CDR3nt: TGTGCCAGCAGTTTAGCGGAGACAGCGGACTATGGCTACACCTTC

v_gene: TRBV28
abundance: few
d_gene: TRBD1
j_gene: TRBJ2-4
CDR3aa: CASNGRTGAGNIQYF
CDR3nt: TGTGCCAGCAATGGAAGGACAGGGGCAGGAAACATTCAGTACTTC

v_gene: TRBV4-3
abundance: few
d_gene: TRBD1
j_gene: TRBJ1-2
CDR3aa: CASSQGQGTYGYTF
CDR3nt: TGCGCCAGCAGCCAAGGACAGGGGACCTATGGCTACACCTTC

v_gene: TRBV20-1
abundance: .
d_gene: TRBD2
j_gene: TRBJ2-3
CDR3aa: CSASSGRLDTQYF
CDR3nt: TGCAGTGCTAGTAGCGGGAGATTAGATACGCAGTATTTT

v_gene: TRBV7-2
abundance: few
d_gene: TRBD1
j_gene: TRBJ2-7
CDR3aa: CASSLDRPTGYFYF
CDR3nt: TGTGCCAGCAGCTTAGACCGTCCGACAGGGTATTTTTACTTC

v_gene: TRBV27
abundance: .
d_gene: .
j_gene: TRBJ2-1
CDR3aa: CASSDSVLGQFF
CDR3nt: TGTGCCAGCAGTGACAGCGTTCTAGGGCAGTTCTTC

v_gene: TRBV30
abundance: .
d_gene: .
j_gene: TRBJ1-3
CDR3aa: CAWKQGSGNTIYF
CDR3nt: TGTGCCTGGAAACAGGGATCTGGAAACACCATATATTTT

v_gene: TRBV4-2
abundance: .
d_gene: .
j_gene: TRBJ2-2
CDR3aa: CASSQDLSTNTGELFF
CDR3nt: TGTGCCAGCAGCCAAGATCTTTCGACCAACACCGGGGAGCTGTTTTTT

v_gene: TRBV24-1
abundance: .
d_gene: .
j_gene: TRBJ2-2
CDR3aa: CATSDRLLSAGELFF
CDR3nt: TGTGCCACCAGTGATCGCCTTCTCAGCGCCGGGGAGCTGTTTTTT

v_gene: TRBV28
abundance: many
d_gene: .
j_gene: TRBJ1-2
CDR3aa: CASSRQINYGYTF
CDR3nt: TGTGCCAGCAGTCGACAGATCAACTATGGCTACACCTTC

v_gene: TRBV5-1
abundance: few
d_gene: TRBD2
j_gene: TRBJ2-1
CDR3aa: CASSFPLAGGSYNEQFF
CDR3nt: TGCGCCAGCAGCTTTCCGTTAGCGGGAGGGTCGTACAATGAGCAGTTCTTC

v_gene: TRBV4-3
abundance: few
d_gene: .
j_gene: TRBJ2-7
CDR3aa: CASSPLSGSRYEQYF
CDR3nt: TGCGCCAGCAGCCCCCTTTCCGGGAGTAGGTACGAGCAGTACTTC

v_gene: TRBV27
abundance: few
d_gene: .
j_gene: TRBJ1-5
CDR3aa: CASSLSESQPQHF
CDR3nt: TGTGCCAGCAGTTTATCGGAAAGTCAGCCCCAGCATTTT

v_gene: TRBV16
abundance: few
d_gene: TRBD1
j_gene: TRBJ2-5
CDR3aa: CASSRDRVRETQYF
CDR3nt: TGTGCCAGCAGCCGGGACAGGGTTCGGGAGACCCAGTACTTC

v_gene: TRBV12-3/TRBV12-4
abundance: few
d_gene: TRBD1
j_gene: TRBJ1-6
CDR3aa: CASRWTGVNSPLHF
CDR3nt: TGTGCCAGCAGGTGGACAGGGGTGAATTCACCCCTCCACTTT

v_gene: TRBV12-3/TRBV12-4
abundance: .
d_gene: .
j_gene: TRBJ2-3
CDR3aa: CASSLSRADTQYF
CDR3nt: TGTGCCAGCAGTTTAAGTCGGGCAGATACGCAGTATTTT